Following are 23 T cell receptor beta chains from one sample sequenced in a study of neurological immune-mediated disorders. Time point defined: longitudinal time-point 1 (baseline). TCRdb processed the 5' RACE reads anew with MiXCR; each CDR3 protein has one entry. Among 55,000 to 70,000 distinct CDR3 sequences listed, about 11% were seen once. Sequences were obtained from PBMCs. Source of these receptors: a male donor with HTLV-1-associated myelopathy (HAM/TSP).

The chain joins TRBV5-1 to TRBJ2-7; perhaps TRBD1 as D (5 bases). Looked up from germline, CDR1 is SGHRS and CDR2 is YFSETQ. With 4 bases removed from V and 5 bases from J, the gap between germline ends came to 13 bases. The CDR3 covers 13 residues. CDR3 region: CASSQRQLDEQYF. The CDR3, as DNA: TGCGCCAGCAGCCAAAGACAGCTGGACGAGCAGTACTTC.

The chain recombines TRBV10-3 with TRBJ1-5; maybe TRBD1 (6 bases). Germline V gives CDR1 ENHRY, CDR2 SYGVKD. V was clipped by 10 bases and J by 2 bases, with 15 bases between them. The length of the CDR3 is 14 residues. This CDR3 reads CATSTGDGNQPQHF. In nucleotides, the CDR3 is TGTGCCACCTCGACAGGCGACGGCAATCAGCCCCAGCATTTT.

A remark on this clonotype: A much larger clone lies one base from this, so it may be a read error. The V call is TRBV6-5, the J call TRBJ1-5; 7 bases map to TRBD1. The V gene end was trimmed by 3 bases and the J gene end by 3 bases; junction bases not matched to a gene: 14. Germline assignment: CDR1 MNHEY and CDR2 SVGAGI. This CDR3 is 18 amino acids long. This CDR3 reads CASSYRGLGPADNQPQHF. Written as DNA, the CDR3 is TGTGCCAGCAGTTATAGGGGGCTGGGGCCGGCGGACAATCAGCCCCAGCATTTT.

This clonotype was observed many times. The V gene is TRBV20-1, the J gene TRBJ1-5; D is uncertain. V dropped 5 bases and J dropped 1 base, with 12 bases sitting between them. The CDR3 extends over 14 amino acids. Germline lookup yields CDR1 DFQATT and CDR2 SNEGSKA (reference sequence). DNA of the CDR3: TGCAGTGCTTCCGTGGGTCTAAGCAATCAGCCCCAGCATTTT. This translates into CSASVGLSNQPQHF.

This clonotype appeared a few times. This chain connects TRBV7-2 to TRBJ1-6; 8 bases agree with TRBD1. The V gene's germline CDR1 is SGHTA and CDR2 FQGNSA. The CDR3 length is 17 residues. The ends lost 1 base at V and 1 base at J; junction bases unmatched: 3. CDR3 region: CASSLGTGLSYNSPLHF. CDR3 sequence (DNA): TGTGCCAGCAGCTTAGGGACAGGGTTGTCCTATAATTCACCCCTCCACTTT. Full variable domain (remainder filled in from reference TRBV7-2 and TRBJ1-6): GAGVSQSPSNKVTEKGKDVELRCDPISGHTALYWYRQSLGQGLEFLIYFQGNSAPDKSGLPSDRFSAERTGGSVSTLTIQRTQQEDSAVYLCASSLGTGLSYNSPLHFGNGTRLTVT.

This clonotype was detected ten times or more. CDR3 amino acids: CASSYSIGTIHEQFF. The CDR3 coding sequence is TGTGCCAGCAGTTACTCGATCGGGACTATTCATGAGCAGTTCTTC. This chain joins TRBV6-2 or TRBV6-3 and TRBJ2-1; 7 bases align to TRBD2. Germline trimming cut 0 bases from V and 8 bases from J; bases unmatched to any gene: 7. The CDR3 covers 15 residues. From germline, CDR1 is MNHEY and CDR2 SVGEGT.

This clonotype was counted ten times or more. V is TRBV14 and J is TRBJ1-1; TRBD1 matches at 12 bases. V shed 3 bases, J shed 8 bases, and the junction held 10 bases outside the gene matches. The germline V gene has CDR1 SGHDN and CDR2 FVKESK. This CDR3 has 16 residues. DNA of the CDR3: TGTGCCAGCAGCCAGGGGCCCCGGGACAGGGGGCGGGAAGCTTTCTTT. Its translation is CASSQGPRDRGREAFF.

This clonotype has ten or more counts. This chain joins TRBV20-1 and TRBJ2-1; D gene uncertain. The CDR3 is made up of 13 amino acids. Trimming took 0 bases from V and 13 from J, leaving 16 bases between them. Germline CDR1 is DFQATT and CDR2 is SNEGSKA (reference sequence). CDR3 loop: CSARDPLLASQFF. Written as DNA, the CDR3 is TGCAGTGCTAGAGACCCCTTATTGGCTTCTCAGTTCTTC.

In this sample, this clonotype turned up many times. Sequence at one end of the junction differs from germline and may be a read error. This chain links TRBV5-8 with TRBJ2-3; the match to TRBD2 covers 11 bases. Per germline, CDR1 SGHTS and CDR2 YDEGEE. This CDR3 contains 16 residues. The CDR3 region has the DNA TGTGCCAGCAACTTGGGTAGCGGGGGGGCCAGAGATACGCAGTATTTT. This sequence encodes CASNLGSGGARDTQYF.

The gene calls are TRBV4-3 and TRBJ1-2, with D hard to call. Germline lookup yields CDR1 LGHNA and CDR2 YSLEER. The length of the CDR3 is 14 residues. V was trimmed by 0 bases and J by 5 bases, leaving 10 bases between them. The CDR3 sequence is CASSQDRTPYGYTF. The CDR3, as DNA: TGCGCCAGCAGCCAAGATAGAACACCTTATGGCTACACCTTC.

This clonotype has a handful of counts. The CDR3 is CAIGDSTSYEQYF. In nucleotides, the CDR3 is TGTGCCATCGGGGACAGTACCTCCTACGAGCAGTACTTC. V usage is TRBV10-3 and J usage is TRBJ2-7; 7 bases match TRBD1. This CDR3 is 13 amino acids long. V dropped 8 bases and J dropped 0; count of bases not matched to a gene: 4. CDR1 and CDR2 (germline): ENHRY, SYGVKD.

This clonotype was seen repeatedly, ten times or more. CDR3 sequence reads: CATSDQTGRIATGELFF. The CDR3 nucleotides are TGTGCCACCAGTGATCAGACAGGGCGAATTGCCACCGGGGAGCTGTTTTTT. The chain is built from TRBV24-1 and TRBJ2-2; 7 bases line up with TRBD1. CDR1 and CDR2 from the germline V gene are KGHDR and SFDVKD. J lost 4 bases, V lost 3 bases, and 10 bases had no gene match. The CDR3 loop spans 17 amino acids.

The table lists this clonotype with many counts. The rearrangement links TRBV5-1 to TRBJ1-1; 9 positions match TRBD1. Trimming cost V 4 bases and J 7 bases; bases outside gene matches: 17. This CDR3 has 17 residues. Looked up from germline, CDR1 is SGHRS and CDR2 is YFSETQ. The CDR3 spells CASSLLPGQGLGSEAFF. CDR3 sequence (DNA): TGCGCCAGCAGCCTGCTCCCGGGACAGGGTCTGGGCAGTGAAGCTTTCTTT.

Points on this clonotype: Compared with germline, one end of the junction differs, possibly owing to a read error. This chain connects TRBV10-1 to TRBJ1-1, with a tentative D call TRBD1 (5 bases). CDR1 and CDR2 from the germline V gene are WNHNN and SYGVQD (reference sequence). There are 13 residues in the CDR3. The CDR3 is CASGGPGNTETFF. Written as DNA, the CDR3 is TGCGCCAGCGGTGGTCCAGGGAACACTGAAACTTTCTTT.

In this sample, this clonotype turned up many times. The chain combines TRBV2 with TRBJ2-3; D assignment may be TRBD1 or TRBD2 (6 bases each). The germline V gene encodes CDR1 SNHLY and CDR2 FYNNEI. The CDR3 is 14 amino acids. Trimming stripped 7 bases from V and 4 bases from J, with 15 bases between. CDR3 coding DNA: TGTGCCAGCAAGGAGAGGGGGGCCTCAGATACGCAGTATTTT. This encodes CASKERGASDTQYF.

The sample holds a few counts of this clonotype. The chain carries TRBV7-6 and TRBJ2-5, with D hard to call. V lost 5 bases, J lost 3 bases, and 10 bases lay in between. The CDR3 runs to 13 residues. Germline CDR1 SGHVS, CDR2 FNYEAQ. The CDR3 protein is CASSLGPEETQYF. The CDR3 region has the DNA TGTGCCAGCAGCCTTGGTCCAGAAGAGACCCAGTACTTC.

The CDR3 protein is CAIKAGDTQYF. CDR3 in DNA: TGTGCCATAAAGGCAGGGGATACGCAGTATTTT. The chain has TRBV7-9 and TRBJ2-3, with a tentative D call TRBD1 (5 bases). The V end lost 10 bases, the J end lost 6 bases, and 11 bases lay between the germline ends. The CDR3 is 11 amino acids. CDR1 is SEHNR and CDR2 is FQNEAQ in the germline V gene (reference sequence).

This clonotype was counted at least ten times. The chain combines TRBV5-1 with TRBJ2-3; 8 positions agree with TRBD2. Losses at the gene ends were 4 bases for V and 6 bases for J; bases not matched to a gene: 13. Looked up from germline, CDR1 is SGHRS and CDR2 is YFSETQ. The CDR3 loop spans 16 amino acids. The CDR3 bases are TGCGCCAGCAGCGCCAGCGGGGGTTTTACGATGGATACGCAGTATTTT. It encodes CASSASGGFTMDTQYF.

This clonotype was seen many times. This sequence joins TRBV11-3 and TRBJ2-2; D possibly corresponds to TRBD2 (6 bases). This CDR3 contains 15 residues. CDR1 SGHNT and CDR2 YENEEA come from the germline V gene. Trimming removed 0 bases from V and 7 bases from J, with 12 bases in between. The CDR3 DNA reads TGTGCCAGCAGCTTAGAAGTTTCGGGGGTCGGGGAGCTGTTTTTT. The encoded protein is CASSLEVSGVGELFF.

CDR3 protein: CASSLGRASQETQYF. CDR3 in DNA: TGTGCCAGCAGCTTAGGTAGAGCGTCCCAAGAGACCCAGTACTTC. V gene TRBV11-3 combines with J gene TRBJ2-5; D is unresolved. V gave up 1 base and J gave up 1 base, with 10 bases separating them. Germline CDR1 reads SGHNT; CDR2 reads YENEEA. CDR3 length equals 15 residues.

This clonotype was detected ten times or more. This chain connects TRBV15 to TRBJ2-1; weak D call: TRBD1 (5 bases). This CDR3 is 13 amino acids long. Germline V gene data show CDR1 as LNHNV and CDR2 as YYDKDF (reference sequence). The ends were cut back, 0 bases at V and 13 bases at J, with 13 bases in the middle. The CDR3 sequence is CATSRDPGQGQFF. CDR3 coding DNA: TGTGCCACCAGCAGAGATCCTGGGCAGGGACAGTTCTTC.

This clonotype was seen repeatedly, ten times or more. The chain links TRBV5-6 to TRBJ1-2; D unresolved. V was shortened by 4 bases and J by 4 bases, with 11 bases between the two germline ends. Germline V gene data show CDR1 as SGHDT and CDR2 as YYEEEE. The CDR3 loop spans 13 amino acids. The CDR3 DNA follows: TGTGCCAGCAGCCCTGGACGGATCTATGGCTACACCTTC. This translates into CASSPGRIYGYTF.

This clonotype was detected only a few times. This sequence joins TRBV6-5 and TRBJ1-6; D gene unclear. The CDR3 sequence is 16 residues long. Per germline, CDR1 MNHEY and CDR2 SVGAGI. V was clipped by 0 bases and J by 3 bases, with 9 bases between them. CDR3 amino acids: CASSYSIQNYNSPLHF. The CDR3 coding sequence is TGTGCCAGCAGTTACTCGATTCAGAACTATAATTCACCCCTCCACTTT.